The sequence of this T cell receptor beta chain was determined in a study of cytomegalovirus exposure and HLA in healthy donors. Findings of the study overall: The investigators catalogued about 170 TCR beta chains as cytomegalovirus-associated.

The CDR3 loop spans 15 amino acids. Germline CDR1 reads MRHNA; CDR2 reads SNTAGT. V lost 5 bases and J lost 2, with 13 bases in between. With 60 Vbeta and 13 Jbeta primers, the PCR was carried out. Here immunoSEQ multiplex PCR was the method, and the copy in TCRdb shows in-frame clones only, minus some. The sample lists about 170,000 clones, about three quarters seen once, with 2.5% to 3.5% in the top ten. Comments on this clone: Its target is unknown.

The rearrangement joins TRBV6-4 to TRBJ2-1; possibly TRBD2 for D (6 bases). Input material: PBMCs. The receptor's source is a female donor in good health and CMV-seronegative. CDR3 residues: CASSSGEGTYNEQFF. CDR3 in DNA: TGTGCCAGCAGTTCGGGAGAAGGGACCTACAATGAGCAGTTCTTC.